The clone carrying this T cell receptor beta chain came up once. The data belong to a study of T cell changes during pregnancy in multiple sclerosis. The method was immunoSEQ multiplex PCR; TCRdb's version includes in-frame clones alone and lacks a portion of them. This sample has about 28,000 clones, with approximately 86% found just once. The CDR3 runs 13 residues. Germline-derived CDR1 and CDR2 are SGHRS and YFSETQ. V was cut by 3 bases and J by 4 bases, with 10 bases left in between. Sequenced here: CD4+ T cells from peripheral blood mononuclear cells, sampled in the first trimester of pregnancy. The TCR comes from a female donor in good health, enrolled as a control in a pregnancy study. The chain carries TRBV5-1 and TRBJ2-5; D might be TRBD2 (6 bases). The CDR3 DNA follows: TGCGCCAGCAGCTCCGGGGGAGCAGAGACCCAGTACTTC. Protein: CASSSGGAETQYF.